Below, 27 T cell receptor beta chains from the same sample are listed, as sequenced in a study of radiotherapy plus CTLA-4 blockade in lung cancer. Data came from immunoSEQ multiplex PCR; TCRdb stores just in-frame clones and leaves some out. The sample lists 40,000 to 45,000 clones, roughly two thirds seen once, with approximately 23% in the top ten. The material sequenced was peripheral blood, taken from a patient treated with radiotherapy plus ipilimumab. These TCRs come from a human donor with non-small cell lung cancer who had a partial response to radiotherapy plus ipilimumab.

This clone was seen once. This chain links TRBV11-2 with TRBJ2-1, with 8 bases that match TRBD2. The CDR3 is 15 residues long. The V gene's germline CDR1 is SGHAT and CDR2 FQNNGV. The junction had 10 bases not matched to a gene; V was cut back by 5 bases and J by 7 bases. CDR3 bases: TGTGCCAGCAGCCTCCCCGGGACTAGGCAGAATGAGCAGTTCTTC. Its translation is CASSLPGTRQNEQFF.

The chain has TRBV6-5 and TRBJ1-1; 9 bases align to TRBD1. Germline V lookup: CDR1 MNHEY, CDR2 SVGAGI. The J segment lost 2 bases and the V segment lost 2 bases, leaving 6 bases of the junction unmatched. The CDR3 is made up of 16 amino acids. This chain's CDR3 is CASSYGGTGINTEAFF. Here the CDR3 DNA reads TGTGCCAGCAGTTACGGCGGGACAGGGATTAACACTGAAGCTTTCTTT.

Comments on this clone: Germline is not matched at one junction end, which may reflect a read error. The genes are TRBV27 and TRBJ2-1; 10 bases are shared with TRBD2. This CDR3 spans 14 amino acids. Germline V gene sequence: CDR1 MNHEY, CDR2 SMNVEV (reference sequence). The CDR3 is CASSTSGAGNEPFF. The DNA for the CDR3 is TGTGCCAGCAGTACTAGCGGGGCCGGTAATGAGCCGTTCTTC.

CDR3 amino acids: CAWAGYAQRETQYF. In DNA form, the CDR3 reads TGTGCCTGGGCCGGTTACGCCCAAAGAGAGACCCAGTACTTC. The rearrangement links TRBV30 to TRBJ2-5; D unclear. Trimming took off 5 bases at V and 4 bases at J, with 17 bases between the two ends. The length of the CDR3 is 14 residues. CDR1 and CDR2 (germline): GTSNPN, SVGIG (reference sequence).

The chain employs TRBV19 and TRBJ2-7, with D perhaps TRBD2 (5 bases). The CDR3 extends over 13 amino acids. V shed 2 bases and J shed 7 bases, with 12 bases lying between them. Germline loops: CDR1 LNHDA, CDR2 SQIVND (reference sequence). The CDR3 region is CASSIRQPGEQYF. The CDR3 coding sequence is TGTGCCAGTAGTATACGACAACCGGGAGAGCAGTACTTC. Based on the CDR3 plus reference TRBV19 and TRBJ2-7, the full variable domain is DGGITQSPKYLFRKEGQNVTLSCEQNLNHDAMYWYRQDPGQGLRLIYYSQIVNDFQKGDIAEGYSVSREKKESFPLTVTSAQKNPTAFYLCASSIRQPGEQYFGPGTRLTVT.

The gene calls are TRBV29-1 and TRBJ2-7; tentative D call: TRBD2 (7 bases). Trimming cost V 0 bases and J 6 bases, with 21 bases left between them. Germline CDR1 is SQVTM and CDR2 is ANQGSEA. This CDR3 has 16 residues. CDR3 coding DNA: TGCAGCGTTGAAGATTTGGGGGCGGGAGCACCGGGCGAGCAGTACTTC. It encodes CSVEDLGAGAPGEQYF.

The genes are TRBV7-9 and TRBJ1-2; 7 nucleotides line up with TRBD1. Per the germline V gene, CDR1 is SEHNR and CDR2 is FQNEAQ (reference sequence). The V gene end was trimmed by 8 bases and the J gene end by 0 bases; junction bases not matched to a gene: 21. The CDR3 spans 19 residues. The CDR3 DNA reads as TGTGCCAGCGGGCGCAACATTGGGACAGCCATCCACTCTAACTATGGCTACACCTTC. Amino acid sequence: CASGRNIGTAIHSNYGYTF. The full variable domain, rest sourced from reference TRBV7-9 and TRBJ1-2, is DTGVSQNPRHKITKRGQNVTFRCDPISEHNRLYWYRQTLGQGPEFLTYFQNEAQLEKSRLLSDRFSAERPKGSFSTLEIQRTEQGDSAMYLCASGRNIGTAIHSNYGYTFGSGTRLTVV.

The chain combines TRBV7-2 with TRBJ1-6; tentatively, D is TRBD1 (6 bases). V was cut by 6 bases and J by 9 bases, with 18 bases left in between. CDR1 is SGHTA, CDR2 FQGNSA, per germline. CDR3 length equals 15 residues. The CDR3 protein is CASRRSRQVGSPLHF. The CDR3 region has the DNA TGTGCCAGCAGACGATCAAGACAGGTCGGTTCACCCCTCCACTTT. The variable domain in full, completed from reference TRBV7-2 and TRBJ1-6, reads GAGVSQSPSNKVTEKGKDVELRCDPISGHTALYWYRQSLGQGLEFLIYFQGNSAPDKSGLPSDRFSAERTGGSVSTLTIQRTQQEDSAVYLCASRRSRQVGSPLHFGNGTRLTVT.

The chain carries TRBV13 and TRBJ1-1, with TRBD1 identical over 9 bases. Germline V CDR1 and CDR2: PRHDT, FYEKMQ (reference sequence). The CDR3 has 14 amino acids. The junction had 11 bases not matched to a gene; V was cut back by 4 bases and J by 11 bases. CDR3 loop: CASSSRTGALYAFF. CDR3 sequence (DNA): TGTGCCAGCAGCTCAAGGACAGGGGCATTGTATGCTTTCTTT.

This chain joins TRBV30 and TRBJ1-2; unclear D gene. Germline lookup yields CDR1 GTSNPN and CDR2 SVGIG (reference sequence). There are 11 residues in the CDR3. With 4 bases removed from V and 8 bases from J, the gap between germline ends came to 11 bases. In nucleotides, the CDR3 is TGTGCCTGGACCTCACCGCGGGGCTACACCTTC. It encodes CAWTSPRGYTF.

The J gene is TRBJ1-1, the V gene TRBV4-1; a possible D gene is TRBD1 (5 bases). Germline V gene data show CDR1 as MGHRA and CDR2 as YSYEKL. The CDR3 runs 13 residues. Deletions cut 3 bases from V and 5 bases from J, with 10 bases between. The CDR3 loop reads CASSHGGKTEAFF. As DNA, the CDR3 is TGCGCCAGCAGCCACGGGGGTAAGACTGAAGCTTTCTTT.

This clone showed up just once. This chain uses TRBV4-1 with TRBJ1-1, with 7 bases identical to TRBD1. This CDR3 contains 12 residues. J lost 4 bases, V lost 4 bases, and 0 bases had no gene match. Per the germline V gene, CDR1 is MGHRA and CDR2 is YSYEKL. The CDR3 sequence: CASSPGGTEAFF. The DNA for the CDR3 is TGCGCCAGCAGCCCAGGGGGCACTGAAGCTTTCTTT.

This sequence joins TRBV9 and TRBJ2-3; TRBD2 is a possible D gene (6 bases). Trimming took 0 bases from V and 4 from J, leaving 12 bases between them. CDR1 and CDR2 from the germline V gene are SGDLS and YYNGEE. The CDR3 spans 15 residues. The CDR3 spells CASSVGSGSADTQYF. The CDR3 DNA is TGTGCCAGCAGCGTAGGTAGCGGCTCAGCAGATACGCAGTATTTT.

J is TRBJ2-3 and V is TRBV4-3; D is possibly TRBD1 (6 bases). V was trimmed by 1 base and J by 6 bases, leaving 11 bases between them. CDR1 and CDR2 (germline): LGHNA, YSLEER. This CDR3 comprises 14 residues. The CDR3 DNA is TGCGCCAGCAGCCAAGCCGGACAGACGGATACGCAGTATTTT. Translating it yields CASSQAGQTDTQYF.

The chain joins TRBV6-1 to TRBJ1-6; D possibly corresponds to TRBD1 (5 bases). Germline assignment: CDR1 MNHNS and CDR2 SASEGT. The CDR3 sequence is 14 residues long. The V end lost 5 bases, the J end lost 9 bases, and 14 bases lay between the germline ends. The CDR3 reads CASSSGVPGSPLHF. In nucleotides, the CDR3 is TGTGCCAGCAGTTCGGGGGTACCTGGTTCACCCCTCCACTTT.

The J gene is TRBJ1-1, the V gene TRBV14; D might be TRBD1 (5 bases). The V end lost 4 bases, the J end lost 4 bases, and 13 bases lay between the germline ends. This CDR3 spans 14 amino acids. Germline V CDR1 and CDR2: SGHDN, FVKESK. The CDR3 loop is CASSPVGGGTEAFF. CDR3 sequence (DNA): TGTGCCAGCAGCCCGGTGGGGGGGGGCACTGAAGCTTTCTTT. Complete variable domain (other parts from reference TRBV14 and TRBJ1-1): EAGVTQFPSHSVIEKGQTVTLRCDPISGHDNLYWYRRVMGKEIKFLLHFVKESKQDESGMPNNRFLAERTGGTYSTLKVQPAELEDSGVYFCASSPVGGGTEAFFGQGTRLTVV.

The chain uses TRBV5-1 and TRBJ2-2; tentative D call: TRBD1 (6 bases). The CDR3 spans 17 residues. With 3 bases removed from V and 6 bases from J, the gap between germline ends came to 21 bases. Germline V gene sequence: CDR1 SGHRS, CDR2 YFSETQ. CDR3 sequence: CASSYRLGQTPAGELFF. CDR3 DNA sequence: TGCGCCAGCAGCTATCGTCTTGGACAGACCCCCGCCGGGGAGCTGTTTTTT.

CDR3 bases: TGTGCCAGCAGCGTAGAGGCGGATGCCTACAATGAGCAGTTCTTC. Translated, it gives CASSVEADAYNEQFF. The J gene is TRBJ2-1, the V gene TRBV9; no definite D call. The CDR3 is 15 residues long. With 0 bases removed from V and 2 bases from J, the gap between germline ends came to 9 bases. Germline V gives CDR1 SGDLS, CDR2 YYNGEE.

A few counts support this clone. This chain uses TRBV6-1 with TRBJ2-1; TRBD1 is a possible D gene (6 bases). CDR3 length: 12 amino acids. In germline, CDR1 is MNHNS, CDR2 SASEGT. Trimming removed 6 bases from V and 6 bases from J, with 9 bases in between. The CDR3 reads CASRGQPNEQFF. CDR3 nucleotide sequence: TGTGCCAGCAGAGGACAGCCCAATGAGCAGTTCTTC.

A single count supports this clone. Here the CDR3 DNA reads TGTGCCAGCAGCCCTTGGGCTAGCGGGGGGGCCGAGAGATACATTCAGTACTTC. Encoded protein: CASSPWASGGAERYIQYF. V and J are TRBV13 and TRBJ2-4; 12 nucleotides line up with TRBD2. There are 18 residues in the CDR3. Germline trimming cut 5 bases from V and 8 bases from J; bases unmatched to any gene: 16. Per germline, CDR1 PRHDT and CDR2 FYEKMQ (reference sequence).

CDR3 loop: CASSPAGGGDTQYF. DNA for the CDR3: TGTGCCAGCAGCCCCGCGGGAGGAGGAGATACGCAGTATTTT. This rearrangement joins TRBV7-3 to TRBJ2-3, with TRBD2 identical over 8 bases. The J segment lost 5 bases and the V segment lost 5 bases, leaving 6 bases of the junction unmatched. Germline V gene data show CDR1 as SGHTA and CDR2 as FQGTGA. The CDR3 consists of 14 residues.

The J gene is TRBJ2-1, the V gene TRBV5-1, with D possibly matching TRBD1 (6 bases). CDR1 and CDR2 from the germline V gene are SGHRS and YFSETQ. V was clipped by 1 base and J by 6 bases, with 17 bases between them. The CDR3 length is 16 residues. The CDR3 DNA sequence: TGCGCCAGCAGCTTGACAGGGACCCTGTGGAGCAATGAGCAGTTCTTC. Protein product: CASSLTGTLWSNEQFF.

The chain is built from TRBV15 and TRBJ2-1; 8 bases align to TRBD2. The junction had 15 bases not matched to a gene; V was cut back by 4 bases and J by 10 bases. This CDR3 is built from 16 residues. Germline V gene data show CDR1 as LNHNV and CDR2 as YYDKDF (reference sequence). CDR3 DNA sequence: TGTGCCACCAGCACCCGCAGAAGCGGGGGTGAGGAGGAGCAGTTCTTC. Residues: CATSTRRSGGEEEQFF.

In the case of this clone: Other DNA sequences from this sample encode an identical CDR3 as well. The chain carries TRBV9 and TRBJ1-2, with D uncertain. This CDR3 is 14 amino acids long. Germline V gives CDR1 SGDLS, CDR2 YYNGEE. V was pared by 4 bases and J by 2 bases, with 12 bases between. The CDR3 DNA is TGTGCCAGCAGCTTAAGGGAGGGAAACTATGGCTACACCTTC. Its protein product is CASSLREGNYGYTF. The full variable domain, its missing parts supplied by reference TRBV9 and TRBJ1-2, is DSGVTQTPKHLITATGQRVTLRCSPRSGDLSVYWYQQSLDQGLQFLIQYYNGEERAKGNILERFSAQQFPDLHSELNLSSLELGDSALYFCASSLREGNYGYTFGSGTRLTVV.

This clone occurred many times. The J gene is TRBJ2-4, the V gene TRBV7-9, with TRBD2 as a possible D gene (5 bases). The CDR3 loop spans 14 amino acids. CDR1 is SEHNR and CDR2 is FQNEAQ in the germline V gene (reference sequence). Trimming removed 5 bases at V and 8 bases at J, with 16 bases between. Here the CDR3 reads CASSPRDNWDIQYF. In DNA form, the CDR3 reads TGTGCCAGCAGCCCCCGGGATAACTGGGACATTCAGTACTTC.

The chain has TRBV6-5 and TRBJ1-2, with 10 bases that match TRBD1. The CDR3 spans 13 residues. The ends lost 5 bases at V and 7 bases at J; junction bases unmatched: 4. Germline V gene data show CDR1 as MNHEY and CDR2 as SVGAGI. The CDR3 spells CASSGQGEGGYTF. The CDR3 DNA sequence: TGTGCCAGCAGTGGACAGGGGGAGGGTGGCTACACCTTC.

The table lists this clone with many counts. The rearrangement joins TRBV19 to TRBJ1-1; D gene uncertain. CDR1 and CDR2 (germline): LNHDA, SQIVND (reference sequence). Trimming shortened V by 7 bases and J by 0 bases, and 15 bases separated the two germline ends. This CDR3 is 15 amino acids long. DNA of the CDR3: TGTGCCAGTACTCCTACGGCGGTCCTGAACACTGAAGCTTTCTTT. Its protein is CASTPTAVLNTEAFF.